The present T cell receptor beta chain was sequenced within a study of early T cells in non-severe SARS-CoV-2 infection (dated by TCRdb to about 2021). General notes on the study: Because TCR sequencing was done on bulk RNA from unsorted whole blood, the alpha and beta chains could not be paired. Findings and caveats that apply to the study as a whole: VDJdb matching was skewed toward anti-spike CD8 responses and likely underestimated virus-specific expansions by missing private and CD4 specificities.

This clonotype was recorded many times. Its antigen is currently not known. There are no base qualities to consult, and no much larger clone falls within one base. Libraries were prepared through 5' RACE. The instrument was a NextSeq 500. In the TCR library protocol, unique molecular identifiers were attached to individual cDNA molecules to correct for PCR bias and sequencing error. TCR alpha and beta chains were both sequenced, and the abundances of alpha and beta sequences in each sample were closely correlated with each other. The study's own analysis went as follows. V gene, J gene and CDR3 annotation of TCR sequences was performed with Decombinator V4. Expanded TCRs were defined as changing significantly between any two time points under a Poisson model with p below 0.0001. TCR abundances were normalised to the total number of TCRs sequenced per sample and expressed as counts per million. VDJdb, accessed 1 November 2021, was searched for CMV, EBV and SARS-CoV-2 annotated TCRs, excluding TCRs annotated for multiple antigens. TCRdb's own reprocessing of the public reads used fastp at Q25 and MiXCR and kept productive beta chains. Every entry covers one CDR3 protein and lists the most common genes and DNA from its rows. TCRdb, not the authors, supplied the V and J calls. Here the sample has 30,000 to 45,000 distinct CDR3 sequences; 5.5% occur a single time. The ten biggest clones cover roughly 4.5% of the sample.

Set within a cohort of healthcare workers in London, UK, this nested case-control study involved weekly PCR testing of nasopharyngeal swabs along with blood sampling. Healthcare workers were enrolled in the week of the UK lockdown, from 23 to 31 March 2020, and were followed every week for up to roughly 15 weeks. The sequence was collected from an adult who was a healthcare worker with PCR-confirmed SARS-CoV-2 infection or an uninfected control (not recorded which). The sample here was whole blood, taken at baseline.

The DNA sequence is as follows: TGTGCCAGCAGGTTCGGACAGGGGCATCAGCCCCAGCATTTT. Translated, it gives CASRFGQGHQPQHF. The chain couples TRBV6-6 to TRBJ1-5; 9 central bases correspond to TRBD1. CDR1 and CDR2 are drawn from the germline V gene (reference sequence): MNHNY, SVGAGI. Measured from the cysteine to the phenylalanine, the CDR3 is 14 residues long. This entry keeps only the CDR3 DNA: 42 bases, framed from base 1. The germline V and J ends show losses of 6 bases and 5 bases respectively, and no gene match explains 5 bases of the junction.